Listed below are T cell receptor beta chains from one sample, sequenced in a study of blood T cell repertoires in COVID-19. TCRdb's copy holds only in-frame clones and misses some; the assay was immunoSEQ multiplex PCR. The sample contains 350,000 or so clones, roughly 90% of which appear only once. The sample was PBMCs or T cells enriched from blood (not recorded which). The receptors were gathered from a woman aged 25-40 years who had been exposed to COVID-19. Each CDR3 is given with its conserved first and last residue. Each record gives: J gene, V gene, D gene, clone size, CDR3 protein, CDR3 DNA. D genes are given only for firm matches. The size of a clone is reported for some rows only, either as once, few or many, or as a class for expanded clones.

TRBJ1-3 TRBV28 TRBD1 - CASIEYRGTGNTIYF TGTGCCAGCATCGAATACAGGGGGACTGGAAACACCATATATTTT
TRBJ1-6 TRBV28 TRBD1 - CASTYWDSSSPLHF TGTGCCAGCACCTACTGGGACAGCAGTTCACCCCTCCACTTT
TRBJ2-5 TRBV5-4 TRBD2 - CASSLGGTSGSGTQYF TGTGCCAGCAGCTTGGGGGGGACTAGCGGGAGTGGGACCCAGTACTTC
TRBJ2-7 TRBV5-4 TRBD2 - CASSRTSGRADEQYF TGTGCCAGCTCACGGACTAGCGGGAGGGCCGACGAGCAGTACTTC
TRBJ1-1 TRBV5-1 - - CASSFLGAAEAFF TGCGCCAGCAGCTTTTTGGGAGCGGCTGAAGCTTTCTTT
TRBJ2-1 TRBV7-9 TRBD2 - CASSLPGLAGVRGHNEQFF TGTGCCAGCAGCTTACCGGGACTAGCGGGAGTAAGGGGGCACAATGAGCAGTTCTTC
TRBJ1-4 TRBV19 - - CASTPAGLGNEKLFF TGTGCCAGTACCCCCGCGGGCCTGGGGAATGAAAAACTGTTTTTT
TRBJ2-1 TRBV9 - many CASGLGGNEQFF TGTGCCAGCGGACTGGGGGGCAATGAGCAGTTCTTC
TRBJ2-7 TRBV28 TRBD1 - CASSSWGTGIYEQYF TGTGCCAGCAGTTCGTGGGGGACAGGGATCTACGAGCAGTACTTC
TRBJ1-1 TRBV18 TRBD1 - CASSPLRDRNTEAFF TGTGCCAGCTCACCTTTGAGGGACAGGAACACTGAAGCTTTCTTT
TRBJ1-1 TRBV18 TRBD1 - CATIKGTGGGTEAFF TGTGCCACCATCAAGGGGACAGGGGGCGGGACTGAAGCTTTCTTT
TRBJ1-4 TRBV28 - - CASSLITLNEKLFF TGTGCCAGCAGTTTAATAACTCTCAATGAAAAACTGTTTTTT
TRBJ1-1 TRBV19 TRBD1 - CASSNPGQGNPYGTEAFF TGTGCCAGTAGTAACCCGGGACAGGGTAACCCCTATGGCACTGAAGCTTTCTTT
TRBJ2-1 TRBV6-5 - - CASRRREISYNEQFF TGTGCCAGCAGAAGGAGAGAAATCTCCTACAATGAGCAGTTCTTC
TRBJ2-1 TRBV5-1 - - CASSLDGDPYNEQFF TGCGCCAGCAGCTTGGACGGAGACCCCTACAATGAGCAGTTCTTC
TRBJ2-7 TRBV18 TRBD1 once CASSPMDRGLDEQYF TGTGCCAGCTCACCCATGGACAGGGGGCTCGATGAGCAGTACTTC
TRBJ2-1 TRBV19 - once CASSIQQSGARQFF TGTGCCAGTAGTATCCAACAGTCGGGAGCTCGGCAGTTCTTC
TRBJ1-4 TRBV9 - - CASSVKGTRNEKLFF TGTGCCAGCAGCGTTAAGGGGACTCGTAATGAAAAACTGTTTTTT
TRBJ1-3 TRBV9 TRBD1 - CASSVETGSGNTIYF TGTGCCAGCAGCGTAGAGACAGGGTCGGGAAACACCATATATTTT
TRBJ1-2 TRBV27 - - CASSQGQGFYGYTF TGTGCCAGCAGTCAAGGGCAGGGTTTCTATGGCTACACCTTC
TRBJ2-1 TRBV7-3 TRBD2 - CASSVTGTSGHSEQFF TGTGCCAGCAGCGTCACCGGGACTAGCGGGCACTCTGAGCAGTTCTTC
TRBJ1-1 TRBV12-3/TRBV12-4 TRBD1 - CAIRGQGNTEAFF TGTGCCATTAGAGGACAGGGGAACACTGAAGCTTTCTTT